This is a list of T cell receptor beta chains from one sample in a study of blood T cell repertoires in COVID-19. Clones were sequenced by immunoSEQ multiplex PCR, and TCRdb holds only the in-frame ones, with some missing. The table records under 300,000 clones, over 75% of them present only once. Sequencing input: PBMCs or T cells enriched from blood (not recorded which). These receptors were collected from a woman between 50 and 59 years old who had recovered from COVID-19. The CDR3 runs from the conserved cysteine through the conserved F or W. D genes are given only for firm matches. Not every row has a clone size; where given, it reads once, few, many or a size class.

d_call,clone_size,j_call,v_call,cdr3_aa,cdr3_nt
NA,NA,TRBJ1-2,TRBV5-6,CASSTGQSNYGYTF,TGTGCCAGCAGCACTGGACAGTCCAACTATGGCTACACCTTC
NA,NA,TRBJ2-5,TRBV5-8,CASSHRSQETQYF,TGTGCCAGCAGCCACAGATCTCAAGAGACCCAGTACTTC
TRBD2,few,TRBJ2-3,TRBV7-9,CASSLMGLAATSTDTQYF,TGTGCCAGCAGCTTAATGGGACTAGCGGCGACAAGCACAGATACGCAGTATTTT
TRBD1,NA,TRBJ1-3,TRBV5-1,CASSLEGARGNTIYF,TGCGCCAGCAGCCTGGAGGGGGCGCGTGGAAACACCATATATTTT
NA,few,TRBJ2-7,TRBV18,CASSPRRRDEQYF,TGTGCCAGCTCACCAAGGAGGAGAGACGAGCAGTACTTC
TRBD1,NA,TRBJ1-1,TRBV11-2,CASSFRTGAGEAFF,TGTGCCAGCAGCTTTCGGACAGGGGCGGGTGAAGCTTTCTTT
NA,once,TRBJ2-1,TRBV7-9,CASSSDKGDEQFF,TGTGCCAGCAGCTCCGACAAGGGGGATGAGCAGTTCTTC
TRBD2,NA,TRBJ2-5,TRBV6-6,CASSSGTSGKTQYF,TGTGCCAGCAGTTCCGGGACTAGCGGGAAGACCCAGTACTTC
TRBD1,NA,TRBJ2-4,TRBV28,CASRDRIGDREAKNIQYF,TGTGCCAGCAGGGACCGAATAGGGGACAGGGAGGCCAAAAACATTCAGTACTTC
TRBD2,NA,TRBJ2-5,TRBV6-5,CASSISGRVKETQYF,TGTGCCAGCAGCATCAGCGGGAGGGTAAAAGAGACCCAGTACTTC
NA,many,TRBJ1-3,TRBV7-9,CASSLPYFGNTIYF,TGTGCCAGCAGCCTCCCATACTTCGGAAACACCATATATTTT
TRBD1,NA,TRBJ1-5,TRBV7-9,CASSLEGTGMGRNQPQHF,TGTGCCAGCAGCTTAGAGGGGACAGGGATGGGCCGCAATCAGCCCCAGCATTTT
TRBD1,NA,TRBJ1-6,TRBV5-1,CASRRTGTGYNSPLHF,TGCGCCAGCAGACGAACCGGGACAGGCTATAATTCACCCCTCCACTTT
NA,NA,TRBJ2-5,TRBV12-3/TRBV12-4,CASSLGREETQYF,TGTGCCAGCAGTTTAGGCAGGGAAGAGACCCAGTACTTC
NA,few,TRBJ1-2,TRBV28,CASSLDPGEGQGGYTF,TGTGCCAGCAGCCTCGATCCTGGGGAGGGGCAGGGGGGCTACACCTTC
TRBD1,NA,TRBJ2-1,TRBV7-3,CASSPTRDSRDNEQFF,TGTGCCAGCAGCCCGACCAGGGACAGCCGAGACAATGAGCAGTTCTTC
TRBD1,NA,TRBJ2-7,TRBV5-1,CASSSTGAYEQYF,TGCGCCAGCAGCTCAACAGGGGCCTACGAGCAGTACTTC
TRBD1,NA,TRBJ2-7,TRBV7-9,CASSPGTGIVREQYF,TGTGCCAGCAGCCCTGGGACAGGGATCGTTCGCGAGCAGTACTTC
NA,NA,TRBJ1-1,TRBV29-1,CSVKGQGMNTEAFF,TGCAGCGTCAAGGGGCAAGGGATGAACACTGAAGCTTTCTTT
TRBD2,NA,TRBJ2-3,TRBV28,CASSFGVLGQVIGAGEADTQYF,TGTGCCAGCAGTTTTGGGGTCTTAGGTCAAGTAATTGGGGCGGGAGAGGCAGATACGCAGTATTTT
NA,NA,TRBJ2-1,TRBV11-2,CASSGRGAEAYNEQFF,TGTGCCAGCAGCGGGAGAGGCGCAGAAGCCTACAATGAGCAGTTCTTC
NA,NA,TRBJ2-3,TRBV14,CASRTGVPTDTQYF,TGTGCCAGCAGGACGGGAGTCCCCACAGATACGCAGTATTTT
NA,NA,TRBJ2-7,TRBV5-4,CASSLDPGNSYEQYF,TGTGCCAGCAGCTTGGATCCCGGGAACTCCTACGAGCAGTACTTC
TRBD1,NA,TRBJ2-1,TRBV19,CASSKRQGVSYNEQFF,TGTGCCAGTAGTAAAAGACAGGGCGTCTCCTACAATGAGCAGTTCTTC
TRBD1,NA,TRBJ1-6,TRBV28,CASSAPQGQQGSPLHF,TGTGCCAGCAGTGCCCCACAGGGACAGCAGGGTTCACCCCTCCACTTT
NA,NA,TRBJ1-4,TRBV19,CASSMDGGTFLQINEKLFF,TGTGCCAGTAGTATGGATGGCGGGACCTTCCTCCAGATTAATGAAAAACTGTTTTTT
NA,once,TRBJ2-3,TRBV7-2,CASSLRMTDTQYF,TGTGCCAGCAGCTTGAGGATGACAGATACGCAGTATTTT
TRBD2,NA,TRBJ2-3,TRBV5-4,CASSLGNIAGGTDTQYF,TGTGCCAGCAGCTTGGGAAACATAGCGGGAGGCACAGATACGCAGTATTTT
NA,NA,TRBJ1-5,TRBV27,CASSFSWGEAYQPQHF,TGTGCCAGCAGTTTCTCGTGGGGGGAGGCCTATCAGCCCCAGCATTTT
TRBD1,NA,TRBJ1-6,TRBV6-5,CASSWDRSGSPLHF,TGTGCCAGCAGTTGGGACAGGAGTGGATCACCCCTCCACTTT
NA,NA,TRBJ2-3,TRBV9,CASSVDGRDTQYF,TGTGCCAGCAGCGTAGATGGGAGAGATACGCAGTATTTT
NA,few,TRBJ2-5,TRBV28,CASSLDGTGWRETQYF,TGTGCCAGCAGTTTAGATGGTACAGGGTGGCGAGAGACCCAGTACTTC
TRBD2,NA,TRBJ2-1,TRBV15,CATSLDSGGTEQFF,TGTGCCACCAGCCTAGACTCGGGGGGGACTGAGCAGTTCTTC
NA,NA,TRBJ1-5,TRBV7-6,CASSLSTYSNQPQHF,TGTGCCAGCAGCTTAAGTACCTATAGCAATCAGCCCCAGCATTTT
NA,NA,TRBJ1-2,TRBV5-1,CASSLQVANYGYTF,TGCGCCAGCAGCTTACAGGTAGCTAACTATGGCTACACCTTC